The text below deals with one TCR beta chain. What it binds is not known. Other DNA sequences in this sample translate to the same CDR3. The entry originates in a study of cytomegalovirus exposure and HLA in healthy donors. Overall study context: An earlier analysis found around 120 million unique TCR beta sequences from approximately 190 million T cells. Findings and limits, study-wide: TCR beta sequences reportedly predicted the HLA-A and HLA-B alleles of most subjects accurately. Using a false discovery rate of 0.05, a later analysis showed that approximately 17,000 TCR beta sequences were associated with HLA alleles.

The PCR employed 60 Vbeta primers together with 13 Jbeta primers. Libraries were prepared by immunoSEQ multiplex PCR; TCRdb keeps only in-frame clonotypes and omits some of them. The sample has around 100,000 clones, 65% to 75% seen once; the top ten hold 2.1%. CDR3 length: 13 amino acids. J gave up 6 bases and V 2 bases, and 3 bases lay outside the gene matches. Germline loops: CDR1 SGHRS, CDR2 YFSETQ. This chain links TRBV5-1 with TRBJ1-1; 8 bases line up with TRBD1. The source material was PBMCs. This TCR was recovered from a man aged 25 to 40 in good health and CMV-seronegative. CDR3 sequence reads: CASSLEQGAEAFF. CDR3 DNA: TGCGCCAGCAGCTTAGAACAGGGGGCTGAAGCTTTCTTT.